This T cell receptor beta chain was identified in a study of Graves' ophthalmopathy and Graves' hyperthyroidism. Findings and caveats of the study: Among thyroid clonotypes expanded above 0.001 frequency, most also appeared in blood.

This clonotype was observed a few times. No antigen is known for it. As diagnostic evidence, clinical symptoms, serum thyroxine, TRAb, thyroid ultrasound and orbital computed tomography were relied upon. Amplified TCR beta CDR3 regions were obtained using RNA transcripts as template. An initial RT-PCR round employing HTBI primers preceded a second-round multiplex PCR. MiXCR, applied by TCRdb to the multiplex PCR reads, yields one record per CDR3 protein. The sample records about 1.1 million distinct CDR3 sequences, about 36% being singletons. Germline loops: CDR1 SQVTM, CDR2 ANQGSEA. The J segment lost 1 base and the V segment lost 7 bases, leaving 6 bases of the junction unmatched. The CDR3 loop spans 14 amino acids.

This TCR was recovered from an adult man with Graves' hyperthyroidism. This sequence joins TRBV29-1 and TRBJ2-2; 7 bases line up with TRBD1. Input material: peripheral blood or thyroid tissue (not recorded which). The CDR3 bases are TGCAGCGGGTGGGACAGTCGGAACACCGGGGAGCTGTTTTTT. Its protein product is CSGWDSRNTGELFF.